A selection of T cell receptor beta chains follows, all from one sample in a study of graft-versus-host responses after intestinal transplantation. Method: immunoSEQ multiplex PCR; TCRdb's copy keeps in-frame clones and lacks some. This sample has 90,000 to 95,000 clones, with 90% to 95% found just once. The antigens these receptors bind are not known. This sample comprised unstimulated CD8+ T cells sorted from spleen or lymph node cells, obtained before intestinal transplant. These receptors originate from a human donor who received an intestinal transplant. CDR3s include the opening cysteine and the closing phenylalanine or tryptophan. A D gene is named only where the DNA matches it firmly. Size is omitted from some rows. Given values are once, few, many or a class for expanded clones.

J gene,D gene,V gene,clone size,CDR3 protein,CDR3 DNA
TRBJ2-1,TRBD2,TRBV19,-,CASSIIPGTSVYNEQFF,TGTGCCAGTAGTATAATCCCCGGGACTAGCGTATACAATGAGCAGTTCTTC
TRBJ2-7,TRBD1,TRBV5-1,-,CASSTWEGTGLFYEQYF,TGCGCCAGCAGCACCTGGGAAGGGACAGGTCTTTTCTACGAGCAGTACTTC
TRBJ1-2,-,TRBV29-1,-,CSVTLSGYTF,TGCAGCGTTACCCTTAGTGGCTACACCTTC
TRBJ1-1,-,TRBV4-1,-,CASSQGRDHFF,TGCGCCAGCAGCCAAGGGCGGGATCATTTCTTT
TRBJ2-3,-,TRBV28,-,CASSLYGTTTDTQYF,TGTGCCAGCAGTTTATATGGGACAACCACAGATACGCAGTATTTT
TRBJ1-1,-,TRBV5-6,-,CASSPGSLSDEAFF,TGTGCCAGCAGCCCCGGGTCCCTATCCGATGAAGCTTTCTTT
TRBJ2-7,TRBD1,TRBV29-1,-,CSVEDRVEQYF,TGCAGCGTCGAAGACAGGGTGGAGCAGTACTTC
TRBJ2-7,-,TRBV6-6,-,CASSYSRVGGGHEQYF,TGTGCCAGCAGTTACTCGAGGGTTGGTGGGGGCCACGAGCAGTACTTC
TRBJ2-3,-,TRBV5-4,-,CASSLDGGVTDTQYF,TGTGCCAGCAGCTTGGATGGTGGGGTCACAGATACGCAGTATTTT
TRBJ2-2,TRBD2,TRBV13,-,CASSRPGDYTNTGELFF,TGTGCCAGCAGCCGTCCCGGGGACTATACGAACACCGGGGAGCTGTTTTTT
TRBJ2-7,TRBD1,TRBV27,-,CASSQTGHHEQYF,TGTGCCAGCAGCCAGACAGGGCACCACGAGCAGTACTTC
TRBJ2-5,-,TRBV15,-,CATNRNKETQYF,TGTGCCACCAATCGGAACAAAGAGACCCAGTACTTC
TRBJ2-7,-,TRBV4-1,-,CASSLYDSDEQYF,TGCGCCAGCAGCCTGTATGACTCAGACGAGCAGTACTTC
TRBJ2-5,-,TRBV28,-,CASSFLLDHWQETQYF,TGTGCCAGCAGTTTTCTTTTAGATCACTGGCAAGAGACCCAGTACTTC
TRBJ2-7,-,TRBV5-1,-,CASSLFGEAYEQYF,TGCGCCAGCAGCTTGTTTGGCGAAGCCTACGAGCAGTACTTC
TRBJ2-1,TRBD2,TRBV10-2,-,CASRPSGRRYNEQFF,TGCGCCAGCAGACCCAGCGGGAGAAGGTACAATGAGCAGTTCTTC
TRBJ2-3,-,TRBV9,-,CASSGFPGPPADTQYF,TGTGCCAGCAGCGGCTTCCCGGGGCCACCGGCAGATACGCAGTATTTT
TRBJ2-7,-,TRBV2,-,CASSAATIHYEQYF,TGTGCCAGCAGTGCAGCGACTATCCACTACGAGCAGTACTTC
TRBJ1-1,TRBD1,TRBV9,-,CASSVGLDRSPEAFF,TGTGCCAGCAGCGTAGGCCTGGACAGGTCCCCTGAAGCTTTCTTT
TRBJ1-2,-,TRBV28,-,CASSLANSNYGYTF,TGTGCCAGCAGTTTGGCAAATTCTAACTATGGCTACACCTTC
TRBJ2-7,-,TRBV11-2,once,CASSLGTDYEQYF,TGTGCCAGCAGCTTAGGGACAGACTACGAGCAGTACTTC
TRBJ1-1,-,TRBV27,-,CASKQTGNTEAFF,TGTGCCAGCAAACAGACCGGGAACACTGAAGCTTTCTTT
TRBJ1-2,-,TRBV6-1,-,CASSVVGFRTGGLGYGYTF,TGTGCCAGCAGTGTTGTTGGTTTTAGGACCGGGGGGTTAGGCTATGGCTACACCTTC
TRBJ2-5,TRBD2,TRBV28,-,CASSPLPGLAGASHRETQYF,TGTGCCAGCAGTCCCCTTCCGGGACTAGCGGGAGCTTCCCATCGGGAGACCCAGTACTTC
TRBJ2-5,-,TRBV6-5,-,CASSPGAQETQYF,TGTGCCAGCAGCCCAGGGGCCCAAGAGACCCAGTACTTC
TRBJ2-7,-,TRBV5-6,once,CASNMGYEQYF,TGTGCCAGCAATATGGGATACGAGCAGTACTTC
TRBJ2-2,-,TRBV2,-,CASSDTGNPVSTGELFF,TGTGCCAGCAGTGACACAGGGAACCCAGTAAGCACCGGGGAGCTGTTTTTT
TRBJ1-2,-,TRBV28,-,CASRAIPGYPNYGYTF,TGTGCCAGCAGGGCTATCCCGGGATATCCTAACTATGGCTACACCTTC
TRBJ2-7,-,TRBV4-1,-,CASSLIFSDGTYEQYF,TGCGCCAGCAGCCTAATTTTTTCGGACGGTACCTACGAGCAGTACTTC
TRBJ2-7,-,TRBV6-1,-,CASSVSSHEQYF,TGTGCCAGCAGTGTATCCTCTCACGAGCAGTACTTC
TRBJ2-3,-,TRBV7-6,-,CASSDSLRTTDTQYF,TGTGCCAGCAGCGATTCTCTCCGGACTACAGATACGCAGTATTTT
TRBJ1-2,-,TRBV7-6,-,CASSVYREPTIYGYTF,TGTGCCAGCAGCGTATACCGGGAGCCAACGATCTATGGCTACACCTTC
TRBJ2-5,-,TRBV4-2,-,CASSQALAETQYF,TGTGCCAGCAGCCAAGCCCTAGCAGAGACCCAGTACTTC
TRBJ2-3,TRBD2,TRBV5-1,once,CASSLDGGADSTDTQYF,TGCGCCAGCAGCTTGGACGGGGGGGCCGATAGCACAGATACGCAGTATTTT
TRBJ2-1,TRBD2,TRBV19,-,CASSIFARLAGVGRFDEQFF,TGTGCCAGTAGTATATTCGCGCGACTAGCGGGAGTCGGTCGTTTCGATGAGCAGTTCTTC
TRBJ2-3,-,TRBV7-9,-,CASSPQVAAATDTQYF,TGTGCCAGCAGCCCCCAGGTAGCGGCCGCCACAGATACGCAGTATTTT
TRBJ2-7,TRBD1,TRBV9,-,CASSLTGGTYEQYF,TGTGCCAGCAGCCTAACAGGGGGGACCTACGAGCAGTACTTC
TRBJ1-1,-,TRBV6-1,-,CASRKWGAGAFF,TGTGCCAGCAGAAAGTGGGGGGCAGGGGCTTTCTTT
TRBJ2-3,-,TRBV9,-,CASSVEAGGTDTQYF,TGTGCCAGCAGCGTAGAGGCAGGGGGCACAGATACGCAGTATTTT
TRBJ2-1,-,TRBV10-3,-,CAIIADNTNNEQFF,TGTGCCATCATAGCGGATAATACCAACAATGAGCAGTTCTTC
TRBJ2-3,-,TRBV4-1,-,CASSQDSGGADTQYF,TGCGCCAGCAGCCAAGATAGTGGAGGGGCAGATACGCAGTATTTT
TRBJ2-5,-,TRBV13,-,CASSINPDPQYF,TGTGCCAGCAGCATCAATCCAGATCCCCAGTACTTC
TRBJ2-1,-,TRBV7-9,-,CASSYNEQFF,TGTGCCAGCAGCTACAATGAGCAGTTCTTC
TRBJ2-7,TRBD2,TRBV11-1,-,CASSLASGVSYEQYF,TGTGCCAGCAGCTTAGCTAGCGGGGTCTCCTACGAGCAGTACTTC
TRBJ1-6,-,TRBV7-9,-,CASSLTWEGSPLHF,TGTGCCAGCAGCTTAACGTGGGAGGGCTCACCCCTCCACTTT
TRBJ2-4,-,TRBV27,-,CASSLSHAGAVIQYF,TGTGCCAGCAGTTTATCACACGCAGGGGCAGTCATTCAGTACTTC
TRBJ2-3,-,TRBV9,-,CASSVDSRVADTQYF,TGTGCCAGCAGCGTAGATTCGAGGGTTGCAGATACGCAGTATTTT
TRBJ2-3,TRBD2,TRBV13,-,CASSPNPFRDYPADTQYF,TGTGCCAGCAGCCCCAACCCCTTCCGGGACTACCCCGCGGATACGCAGTATTTT
TRBJ2-3,-,TRBV10-3,-,CAITPGLSTDTQYF,TGTGCCATCACCCCCGGACTTTCCACAGATACGCAGTATTTT
TRBJ2-7,TRBD1,TRBV28,once,CASSWHRGSYEQYF,TGTGCCAGCAGTTGGCACAGGGGTAGCTACGAGCAGTACTTC
TRBJ1-2,-,TRBV2,-,CASRVTGSWNYGYTF,TGTGCCAGCAGGGTCACAGGGTCCTGGAACTATGGCTACACCTTC
TRBJ2-5,-,TRBV27,-,CASSSIRGLQETQYF,TGTGCCAGCAGTTCGATCAGGGGACTACAAGAGACCCAGTACTTC
TRBJ2-7,-,TRBV9,-,CASSPFAFLYEQYF,TGTGCCAGCAGCCCCTTCGCCTTCCTCTACGAGCAGTACTTC
TRBJ2-1,-,TRBV10-2,-,CASSEGATFNEQFF,TGCGCCAGCAGTGAGGGGGCAACCTTCAATGAGCAGTTCTTC